A single sample gave rise to the 25 T cell receptor beta chains below, sequenced in a study of T cells after yellow fever vaccination. One entry per CDR3 protein, called by TCRdb with MiXCR from the 5' RACE reads. The sample has 550,000 to 750,000 distinct CDR3 sequences, approximately 13% seen once; the top ten hold 11% to 15%. The sample here was PBMCs, taken on the day of the yellow fever booster vaccination. The receptor set was obtained from a man aged 30-40 years who received the YFV17D yellow fever vaccine.

This clonotype has a count of ten or more. The V gene is TRBV7-2, the J gene TRBJ2-2, with no clear D. Looked up from germline, CDR1 is SGHTA and CDR2 is FQGNSA. V lost 5 bases and J lost 4, with 8 bases in between. The CDR3 is 13 residues long. Here the CDR3 reads CASSLGFTGELFF. As DNA, the CDR3 is TGTGCCAGCAGCCTGGGATTCACCGGGGAGCTGTTTTTT.

This clonotype showed up just a few times. The chain combines TRBV11-3 with TRBJ2-4; 7 positions match TRBD2. The CDR3 sequence is 14 residues long. V shed 5 bases and J 3 bases; nucleotides not matched to a gene: 4. The germline gives CDR1 SGHNT, CDR2 YENEEA. CDR3 sequence reads: CASSAAGVKNIQYF. CDR3 nucleotide sequence: TGTGCCAGCAGCGCCGCGGGAGTCAAAAACATTCAGTACTTC.

This clonotype was observed at least ten times. The V and J genes are TRBV5-1 and TRBJ2-5; D is perhaps TRBD1 or TRBD2 (5 bases each). The germline V gene encodes CDR1 SGHRS and CDR2 YFSETQ. The CDR3 contains 14 residues. Trimming cost V 0 bases and J 3 bases, with 9 bases left between them. This chain's CDR3 is CASSLGGFEETQYF. CDR3 sequence (DNA): TGCGCCAGCAGCTTGGGGGGGTTTGAAGAGACCCAGTACTTC.

This clonotype was found a few times. The chain uses TRBV12-3 or TRBV12-4 and TRBJ2-5; D is unresolved. This CDR3 comprises 14 residues. Trimming pared 5 bases from V and 4 bases from J, leaving 14 bases between. CDR3 residues: CASSPSSRGETQYF. As DNA, the CDR3 is TGTGCCAGCAGTCCATCGTCGCGAGGAGAGACCCAGTACTTC.

This clonotype has a handful of counts. The chain is built from TRBV7-6 and TRBJ1-4; tentatively, D is TRBD1 (6 bases). The V end was cut by 5 bases, the J end by 0 bases, with 16 bases between. CDR3 size: 17 residues. Germline CDR1 reads SGHVS; CDR2 reads FNYEAQ. CDR3 in amino acids: CASSKRTGLATNEKLFF. CDR3 sequence (DNA): TGTGCCAGCAGCAAAAGAACAGGGCTCGCAACTAATGAAAAACTGTTTTTT.

V gene TRBV3-1 combines with J gene TRBJ2-3; no definite D call. Trimming stripped 1 base from V and 4 bases from J, with 12 bases between. The CDR3 runs 15 residues. Germline V lookup: CDR1 LGHDT, CDR2 YNNKEL (reference sequence). CDR3 loop: CASSQVRRGADTQYF. CDR3 DNA: TGTGCCAGCAGCCAAGTGAGAAGAGGAGCAGATACGCAGTATTTT.

The genes are TRBV19 and TRBJ1-4, with D maybe TRBD1 (5 bases). Germline V lookup: CDR1 LNHDA, CDR2 SQIVND (reference sequence). This CDR3 region has 14 residues. Trimming removed 3 bases at V and 3 bases at J, with 8 bases between. The CDR3 loop is CASSIAGPNEKLFF. The CDR3 nucleotides read TGTGCCAGTAGTATTGCAGGGCCTAATGAAAAACTGTTTTTT. The full variable domain, rest sourced from reference TRBV19 and TRBJ1-4, is DGGITQSPKYLFRKEGQNVTLSCEQNLNHDAMYWYRQDPGQGLRLIYYSQIVNDFQKGDIAEGYSVSREKKESFPLTVTSAQKNPTAFYLCASSIAGPNEKLFFGSGTQLSVL.

CDR3 in amino acids: CASSLAGTGVFPGELFF. DNA of the CDR3: TGCGCCAGCAGCTTGGCCGGGACAGGGGTATTTCCCGGGGAGCTGTTTTTT. The genes are TRBV5-1 and TRBJ2-2; 10 bases are a match to TRBD1. Trimming cost V 0 bases and J 6 bases; bases outside gene matches: 8. Germline values: CDR1 SGHRS, CDR2 YFSETQ. There are 17 residues in the CDR3.

This clonotype was seen a few times. The CDR3 DNA sequence: TGTGCCAGCAGTTTACAGGTGACAGGGTCCTACAATGAGCAGTTCTTC. Amino acids: CASSLQVTGSYNEQFF. The chain has TRBV27 and TRBJ2-1, with 7 bases identical to TRBD1. The V and J ends lost 2 bases and 1 base, in that order; junction bases with no gene match: 5. From germline, CDR1 is MNHEY and CDR2 SMNVEV (reference sequence). This CDR3 region has 16 residues.

This clonotype was detected a few times. The chain recombines TRBV5-1 with TRBJ2-7, with D perhaps matching TRBD1 (6 bases). Germline V lookup: CDR1 SGHRS, CDR2 YFSETQ. V was shortened by 0 bases and J by 3 bases, with 10 bases between the two germline ends. The length of the CDR3 is 14 residues. CDR3 in DNA: TGCGCCAGCAGCTTGGCCCCCAGGGGCTACGAGCAGTACTTC. This gives the protein CASSLAPRGYEQYF.

The chain combines TRBV5-5 with TRBJ2-3, with 11 positions matching TRBD2. Trimming removed 3 bases from V and 3 bases from J; junction bases left unmatched: 6. The CDR3 contains 16 residues. The germline CDR1 and CDR2 sequences are SGHKS and YYEKEE (reference sequence). The CDR3 spells CASSSVIAGGTDTQYF. CDR3 bases: TGTGCCAGCAGCTCTGTCATAGCGGGAGGGACAGATACGCAGTATTTT.

The chain links TRBV6-5 to TRBJ2-1, with TRBD2 identical over 9 bases. The length of the CDR3 is 16 residues. From germline, CDR1 is MNHEY and CDR2 SVGAGI. V lost 3 bases and J lost 5; bases outside the gene matches: 8. Written as DNA, the CDR3 is TGTGCCAGCAGTTATCTGGGCCTAGCGGGGCACAATGAGCAGTTCTTC. Translated, it gives CASSYLGLAGHNEQFF.

This clonotype was counted at least ten times. The chain joins TRBV5-6 to TRBJ1-2; D gene unclear. Per germline, CDR1 SGHDT and CDR2 YYEEEE. Trimming removed 3 bases from V and 1 base from J, with 7 bases in between. This CDR3 region has 13 residues. The chain's CDR3 is CASSSDYNYGYTF. Here the CDR3 DNA reads TGTGCCAGCAGCTCGGACTATAACTATGGCTACACCTTC.

This clonotype was counted ten times or more. The chain combines TRBV4-3 with TRBJ1-6; D may be TRBD1 (5 bases). CDR3 length: 16 residues. The V end lost 1 base, the J end lost 9 bases, and 16 bases lay between the germline ends. The germline V gene has CDR1 LGHNA and CDR2 YSLEER. CDR3 in amino acids: CASSQVRTGEGSPLHF. DNA of the CDR3: TGCGCCAGCAGCCAAGTGAGAACGGGGGAGGGTTCACCCCTCCACTTT.

This clonotype was seen only a few times. The chain carries TRBV28 and TRBJ2-2; D call uncertain. With 6 bases removed from V and 4 bases from J, the gap between germline ends came to 6 bases. The CDR3 length is 12 residues. Germline V gives CDR1 MDHEN, CDR2 SYDVKM. The CDR3 nucleotides read TGTGCCAGCAGAACGCCCACCGGGGAGCTGTTTTTT. This codes for CASRTPTGELFF.

In its sample, this clonotype was seen a few times. The chain recombines TRBV7-3 with TRBJ2-3; TRBD2 agrees at 7 bases. This CDR3 is 16 amino acids long. V dropped 1 base and J dropped 0; count of bases not matched to a gene: 4. The V gene's germline CDR1 is SGHTA and CDR2 FQGTGA. The CDR3 sequence: CASSLIGGRSTDTQYF. CDR3 bases: TGTGCCAGCAGCTTAATAGGCGGGAGAAGCACAGATACGCAGTATTTT.

The chain has TRBV5-1 and TRBJ2-5, with unresolved D. Germline CDR1 is SGHRS and CDR2 is YFSETQ. V was trimmed by 5 bases and J by 2 bases, leaving 10 bases between them. This CDR3 region has 13 residues. In DNA form, the CDR3 reads TGCGCCAGCAGTCGGAGCCAACAAGAGACCCAGTACTTC. It encodes CASSRSQQETQYF.

The J gene is TRBJ2-3, the V gene TRBV3-1; 11 bases agree with TRBD2. V lost 1 base and J lost 2; bases outside the gene matches: 2. Germline V CDR1 and CDR2: LGHDT, YNNKEL (reference sequence). The CDR3 length is 16 residues. CDR3 DNA: TGTGCCAGCAGCCAAGTAGCGGGAGGGCCCACAGATACGCAGTATTTT. Translating it yields CASSQVAGGPTDTQYF.

This clonotype was observed a handful of times. The genes are TRBV9 and TRBJ2-3; possibly TRBD1 for D (6 bases). The V end was cut by 3 bases, the J end by 1 base, with 12 bases between. The CDR3 is 15 amino acids. Germline V CDR1 and CDR2: SGDLS, YYNGEE. As DNA, the CDR3 is TGTGCCAGCAGCGCGGGACACCTGGGCACAGATACGCAGTATTTT. Translated, it gives CASSAGHLGTDTQYF.

This clonotype was counted a few times. The rearrangement uses TRBV6-5 and TRBJ2-7; perhaps D is TRBD1 or TRBD2 (5 bases each). Germline V lookup: CDR1 MNHEY, CDR2 SVGAGI. The CDR3 contains 15 residues. The V end lost 7 bases, the J end lost 8 bases, and 24 bases lay between the germline ends. The CDR3 nucleotides read TGTGCCAGCACCATCTCGAGGGGATCCAGGTTGCAGCAGTACTTC. This codes for CASTISRGSRLQQYF.

The chain uses TRBV6-2 or TRBV6-3 and TRBJ1-2, with TRBD1 as a possible D gene (6 bases). The CDR3 spans 12 residues. Trimming pared 2 bases from V and 7 bases from J, leaving 8 bases between. Germline loops: CDR1 MNHEY, CDR2 SVGEGT. The CDR3 nucleotides read TGTGCCAGCAGTTACGGACAGTTTGGCTACACCTTC. It codes for CASSYGQFGYTF.

In its sample, this clonotype was seen once. As DNA, the CDR3 is TGCACCGCCCGAGAGGAGGGCACTGAAGCTTTCTTT. Translated: CTAREEGTEAFF. This chain joins TRBV10-2 and TRBJ1-1; unclear D gene. CDR3 length: 12 amino acids. Germline CDR1 is WSHSY and CDR2 is SAAADI.

V usage is TRBV6-2 or TRBV6-3 and J usage is TRBJ2-7; tentatively, D is TRBD1 or TRBD2 (6 bases each). Germline assignment: CDR1 MNHEY and CDR2 SVGEGT. V shed 0 bases and J shed 3 bases, with 12 bases lying between them. This CDR3 comprises 15 residues. CDR3 DNA sequence: TGTGCCAGCAGTTACTCGCGGGGACACTTCTACGAGCAGTACTTC. It translates to CASSYSRGHFYEQYF.

The genes are TRBV12-3 or TRBV12-4 and TRBJ2-1; TRBD1 matches at 10 bases. The CDR3 runs 12 residues. V lost 6 bases and J lost 7; bases outside the gene matches: 0. The CDR3 here is CASRGQGNEQFF. The CDR3 region has the DNA TGTGCCAGCAGGGGACAGGGGAATGAGCAGTTCTTC.

The rearrangement joins TRBV5-1 to TRBJ1-3, with unresolved D. CDR3 length: 13 residues. V was trimmed by 4 bases and J by 8 bases, leaving 13 bases between them. CDR1 is SGHRS and CDR2 is YFSETQ in the germline V gene. The DNA of the CDR3 is TGCGCCAGCAGCCTCGAGCGGGGAGACACCATATATTTT. This gives the protein CASSLERGDTIYF.